The 3 T cell receptor beta chains listed next were all sequenced from one sample in a study of identical twins. TCRdb passed the 5' RACE reads through MiXCR, listing each CDR3 protein once. The sample holds about 690,000 distinct CDR3 sequences; roughly 6% are singletons and the top ten take around 1.9%. The sequencing input was naive T cells sorted from blood. The receptors shown here come from a man between 18 and 29 years old in good health.

This clonotype was picked up a small number of times. The rearrangement joins TRBV20-1 to TRBJ1-3, with a possible D match to TRBD1 (6 bases). The V and J ends lost 5 bases and 2 bases respectively, with 13 bases between them. CDR1 and CDR2 (germline): DFQATT, SNEGSKA (reference sequence). The CDR3 extends over 14 amino acids. The CDR3 coding sequence is TGCAGTGCTCACCCCGGGGGGCCTGGAAACACCATATATTTT. Translation: CSAHPGGPGNTIYF.

The V and J genes are TRBV29-1 and TRBJ2-7, with 13 bases lining up with TRBD2. Germline CDR1 SQVTM, CDR2 ANQGSEA. Trimming removed 4 bases from V and 5 bases from J; junction bases left unmatched: 5. CDR3 size: 14 residues. The CDR3 nucleotides read TGCAGCGTTGGGACTAGCGGGAGTGAAAACGAGCAGTACTTC. Amino acid sequence: CSVGTSGSENEQYF.

V is TRBV27 and J is TRBJ2-3; 11 bases line up with TRBD2. V was clipped by 3 bases and J by 8 bases; unmatched bases: 7. CDR3 length equals 15 residues. The germline gives CDR1 MNHEY, CDR2 SMNVEV (reference sequence). This CDR3 is CASSFSSGRRGTQYF. The CDR3 nucleotides are TGTGCCAGCAGTTTTTCTAGCGGGAGGCGGGGTACGCAGTATTTT.